These 21 T cell receptor beta chains originate from one sample sequenced in a study of T cell repertoires in cytomegalovirus infection. Their target antigens are unknown. Using its own MiXCR run on the reads, TCRdb lists one record per CDR3 protein. Of some 270,000 distinct CDR3 sequences in the sample, roughly 21% are singletons; the top ten hold roughly 19%. This sample comprised cultured PBMCs, obtained from culture after CMV antigen stimulation. The origin of the receptors is a human donor in good health (CMV status not recorded). Some clones in this sample may be carry-over from other donors' samples.

This clonotype was seen at least ten times. The CDR3 DNA reads as TGTGCCAGCAGCTTAGAGTGGCCAGCTAAAGTTATTGGCTACACCTTC. Translated, it gives CASSLEWPAKVIGYTF. The chain carries TRBV7-2 and TRBJ1-2, with D unresolved. The V end was cut by 1 base, the J end by 7 bases, with 19 bases between. The CDR3 extends over 16 amino acids. Germline V CDR1 and CDR2: SGHTA, FQGNSA.

Ten or more counts support this clonotype. The V call is TRBV6-1, the J call TRBJ2-5; TRBD1 might be the D (6 bases). The CDR3 totals 13 residues. Germline V gives CDR1 MNHNS, CDR2 SASEGT. V gave up 5 bases and J gave up 1 base, with 8 bases separating them. DNA of the CDR3: TGTGCCAGCAGTCGGACAGTCCAAGAGACCCAGTACTTC. Its protein product is CASSRTVQETQYF.

This clonotype has only a few counts. The V call is TRBV7-8, the J call TRBJ2-4; 12 bases are a match to TRBD1. CDR3 length: 21 amino acids. Losses at the gene ends were 2 bases for V and 3 bases for J; bases not matched to a gene: 17. Germline V gives CDR1 SGHVS, CDR2 FQNEAQ. The CDR3 region has the DNA TGTGCCAGCAGCTTATCTTTCTTCGGACCGGGACAGGGGGCGGACAAAAACATTCAGTACTTC. Amino acids: CASSLSFFGPGQGADKNIQYF.

J is TRBJ2-7 and V is TRBV6-5; TRBD2 matches 7 bases. V dropped 6 bases and J dropped 2; count of bases not matched to a gene: 7. This CDR3 is 14 amino acids long. CDR1 and CDR2 from the germline V gene are MNHEY and SVGAGI. This chain's CDR3 is CASSSGGGAYEQYF. The CDR3 DNA reads as TGTGCCAGCAGCTCTGGGGGGGGGGCCTACGAGCAGTACTTC.

This clonotype has at least ten counts. This rearrangement joins TRBV6-2 or TRBV6-3 to TRBJ2-3; 7 bases are a match to TRBD2. Germline V gene data show CDR1 as MNHEY and CDR2 as SVGEGT. V trimming: 10 bases; J trimming: 2 bases; junction bases outside the gene matches: 9. The CDR3 is made up of 14 amino acids. This CDR3 reads CATKDWDYTDTQYF. The CDR3 DNA is TGTGCCACCAAAGACTGGGACTACACAGATACGCAGTATTTT.

The V call is TRBV7-9, the J call TRBJ2-6; D not resolved. Per germline, CDR1 SEHNR and CDR2 FQNEAQ (reference sequence). The CDR3 is 15 residues long. V shed 11 bases and J shed 0 bases, with 14 bases lying between them. In nucleotides, the CDR3 is TGTGCCGGCCGATCGAGCGACTCTGGGGCCAACGTCCTGACTTTC. Translating gives CAGRSSDSGANVLTF. Supplemented by reference TRBV7-9 and TRBJ2-6, the full variable domain reads DTGVSQNPRHKITKRGQNVTFRCDPISEHNRLYWYRQTLGQGPEFLTYFQNEAQLEKSRLLSDRFSAERPKGSFSTLEIQRTEQGDSAMYLCAGRSSDSGANVLTFGAGSRLTVL.

This clonotype was detected ten times or more. V usage is TRBV12-3 or TRBV12-4 and J usage is TRBJ1-2; 8 bases are a match to TRBD1. Unmatched junction bases numbered 10, after V lost 6 bases and J lost 4 bases. This CDR3 has 15 amino acids. The CDR3 region has the DNA TGTGCCAGCAGCCGCGGGACAGGCGGACTCTATGGCTACACCTTC. It is translated as CASSRGTGGLYGYTF.

This clonotype was observed a few times. The chain's CDR3 is CASSGEREGHNEQFF. CDR3 DNA: TGTGCCAGTAGTGGGGAGCGGGAGGGCCACAATGAGCAGTTCTTC. The chain links TRBV19 to TRBJ2-1, with 10 positions matching TRBD2. Per the germline V gene, CDR1 is LNHDA and CDR2 is SQIVND (reference sequence). V lost 5 bases to trimming and J lost 5 bases; unmatched junction nucleotides: 6. The CDR3 runs to 15 residues.

In this sample, this clonotype turned up many times. CDR3 nucleotides: TGTGCCAGCAGACCCTTGGGACAGTTGAAAAACTATGGCTACACCTTC. Its translation: CASRPLGQLKNYGYTF. The chain recombines TRBV6-2 or TRBV6-3 with TRBJ1-2; 7 bases agree with TRBD1. Germline V gene sequence: CDR1 MNHEY, CDR2 SVGEGT. This CDR3 region has 16 residues. V trimming: 6 bases; J trimming: 2 bases; junction bases outside the gene matches: 12.

This clonotype was seen at least ten times. This chain connects TRBV12-3 or TRBV12-4 to TRBJ2-7; unclear D gene. Trimming removed 3 bases at V and 2 bases at J, with 11 bases between. CDR3 length equals 14 residues. The CDR3 DNA is TGTGCCAGCAGTTTCAAGGGCCCGGCCTACGAGCAGTACTTC. Protein product: CASSFKGPAYEQYF.

This clonotype was found many times. The chain carries TRBV2 and TRBJ2-7, with D possibly TRBD1 on 6 matching bases. This CDR3 is built from 13 residues. Germline V gives CDR1 SNHLY, CDR2 FYNNEI. Trimming shortened V by 6 bases and J by 2 bases, and 11 bases separated the two germline ends. CDR3 nucleotide sequence: TGTGCCAGCAGCCCAGGACAGACCTACGAGCAGTACGTC. As protein: CASSPGQTYEQYV.

V usage is TRBV6-1 and J usage is TRBJ2-2; no reliable D call. V was shortened by 7 bases and J by 5 bases, with 8 bases between the two germline ends. CDR1 and CDR2 from the germline V gene are MNHNS and SASEGT. The CDR3 totals 12 residues. The CDR3 sequence is CASTWDTGELFF. The CDR3 nucleotides are TGTGCCAGCACCTGGGATACCGGGGAGCTGTTTTTT.

V and J are TRBV19 and TRBJ2-1; 7 bases match TRBD1. CDR3 length: 15 residues. With V trimmed by 2 bases and J by 9 bases, 10 bases remained unmatched. Germline CDR1 and CDR2: LNHDA and SQIVND (reference sequence). The CDR3 DNA reads as TGTGCCAGTAGTATACGTGACAGGGATTTAGGTGAGCAGTTCTTC. This sequence encodes CASSIRDRDLGEQFF. Combining the CDR3 with reference TRBV19 and TRBJ2-1 gives the whole variable domain DGGITQSPKYLFRKEGQNVTLSCEQNLNHDAMYWYRQDPGQGLRLIYYSQIVNDFQKGDIAEGYSVSREKKESFPLTVTSAQKNPTAFYLCASSIRDRDLGEQFFGPGTRLTVL.

The chain links TRBV11-2 to TRBJ2-1; TRBD2 matches at 14 bases. J was trimmed by 3 bases and V by 5 bases; bases with no gene match: 6. Germline values: CDR1 SGHAT, CDR2 FQNNGV. CDR3 length equals 17 residues. Here the CDR3 DNA reads TGTGCCAGCAGCGCCAGACTAGCGGGAGGGGGCTACAATGAGCAGTTCTTC. Translating it yields CASSARLAGGGYNEQFF.

This clonotype occurred a few times. V gene TRBV11-2 combines with J gene TRBJ1-6, with D hard to call. V lost 5 bases and J 7 bases, leaving 12 bases between the germline ends. CDR1 is SGHAT, CDR2 FQNNGV, per germline. The CDR3 covers 14 residues. In DNA, the CDR3 is TGTGCCAGCAGCCCCATCCCCCCGAATTCACCCCTCCACTTT. Residues: CASSPIPPNSPLHF.

The chain has TRBV7-9 and TRBJ2-3; D is tentatively TRBD1 or TRBD2 (5 bases each). Germline-derived CDR1 and CDR2 are SEHNR and FQNEAQ (reference sequence). The CDR3 totals 17 residues. Trimming pared 1 base from V and 1 base from J, leaving 15 bases between. The CDR3 DNA is TGTGCCAGCAGCTTAGTCGCGGGCTTGGGGGGCACAGATACGCAGTATTTT. It specifies CASSLVAGLGGTDTQYF.

The CDR3 coding sequence is TGTGCCAGCAGCTTAGATATGGGGGGCCGCCAGGAGACCCAGTACTTC. It specifies CASSLDMGGRQETQYF. The chain employs TRBV11-2 and TRBJ2-5, with D perhaps assigned TRBD1 or TRBD2 (6 bases each). CDR3 size: 16 residues. Trimming took 0 bases from V and 5 from J, leaving 16 bases between them. Per germline, CDR1 SGHAT and CDR2 FQNNGV. Based on the CDR3 plus reference TRBV11-2 and TRBJ2-5, the full variable domain is EAGVAQSPRYKIIEKRQSVAFWCNPISGHATLYWYQQILGQGPKLLIQFQNNGVVDDSQLPKDRFSAERLKGVDSTLKIQPAKLEDSAVYLCASSLDMGGRQETQYFGPGTRLLVL.

There are a few counts of this clonotype. J is TRBJ1-2 and V is TRBV14; 8 bases agree with TRBD1. This CDR3 comprises 16 residues. Germline lookup yields CDR1 SGHDN and CDR2 FVKESK. Unmatched junction bases numbered 13, after V lost 4 bases and J lost 6 bases. This chain's CDR3 is CASSPRDRRLTNGYTF. The DNA of the CDR3 is TGTGCCAGCAGCCCCCGGGACAGGAGATTAACTAATGGCTACACCTTC.

This clonotype has more than one count but fewer than ten. The chain joins TRBV15 to TRBJ2-3; 7 nucleotides line up with TRBD1. CDR1 and CDR2 (germline): LNHNV, YYDKDF (reference sequence). This CDR3 region has 14 residues. With V trimmed by 1 base and J by 4 bases, 2 bases remained unmatched. CDR3 protein: CATSRGTGADTQYF. DNA of the CDR3: TGTGCCACCAGCAGAGGCACAGGGGCAGATACGCAGTATTTT. The full variable domain, rest sourced from reference TRBV15 and TRBJ2-3, is DAMVIQNPRYQVTQFGKPVTLSCSQTLNHNVMYWYQQKSSQAPKLLFHYYDKDFNNEADTPDNFQSRRPNTSFCFLDIRSPGLGDTAMYLCATSRGTGADTQYFGPGTRLTVL.

This clonotype has just a few counts. The chain combines TRBV7-2 with TRBJ1-2; D possibly corresponds to TRBD1 (5 bases). Germline V gene sequence: CDR1 SGHTA, CDR2 FQGNSA. The CDR3 runs to 14 residues. The V gene lost 1 base and the J gene lost 7 bases, with 13 bases spanning the gap. The CDR3 protein is CASSLVQGDGGYTF. DNA for the CDR3: TGTGCCAGCAGCTTAGTTCAGGGAGACGGTGGCTACACCTTC. Together with reference TRBV7-2 and TRBJ1-2, the CDR3 gives the full variable domain: GAGVSQSPSNKVTEKGKDVELRCDPISGHTALYWYRQSLGQGLEFLIYFQGNSAPDKSGLPSDRFSAERTGGSVSTLTIQRTQQEDSAVYLCASSLVQGDGGYTFGSGTRLTVV.

This clonotype was seen more than once but under ten times. The chain links TRBV7-9 to TRBJ1-3; no definite D call. The CDR3 is 15 residues long. The germline CDR1 and CDR2 sequences are SEHNR and FQNEAQ (reference sequence). V was shortened by 5 bases and J by 0 bases, with 11 bases between the two germline ends. The CDR3 loop is CASSPPAGSGNTIYF. As DNA, the CDR3 is TGTGCCAGCAGCCCCCCAGCTGGCTCTGGAAACACCATATATTTT.